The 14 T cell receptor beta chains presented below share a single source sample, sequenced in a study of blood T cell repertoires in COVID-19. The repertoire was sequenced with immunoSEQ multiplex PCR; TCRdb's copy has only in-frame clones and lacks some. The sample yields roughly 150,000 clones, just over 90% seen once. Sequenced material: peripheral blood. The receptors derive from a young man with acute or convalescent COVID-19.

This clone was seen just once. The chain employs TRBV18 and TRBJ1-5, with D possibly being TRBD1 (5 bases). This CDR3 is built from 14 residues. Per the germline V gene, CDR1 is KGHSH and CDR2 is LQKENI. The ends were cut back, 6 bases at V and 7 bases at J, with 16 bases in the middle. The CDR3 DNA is TGTGCCAGCTCCCGGGAGGGGCCGGGGCAGCCCCAGCATTTT. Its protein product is CASSREGPGQPQHF.

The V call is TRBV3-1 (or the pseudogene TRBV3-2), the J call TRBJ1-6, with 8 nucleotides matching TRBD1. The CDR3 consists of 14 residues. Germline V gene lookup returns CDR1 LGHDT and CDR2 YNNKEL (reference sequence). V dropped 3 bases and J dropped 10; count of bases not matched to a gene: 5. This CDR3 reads CASSQDRARSPLHF. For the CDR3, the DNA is TGTGCCAGCAGCCAGGACAGGGCGAGGTCACCCCTCCACTTT.

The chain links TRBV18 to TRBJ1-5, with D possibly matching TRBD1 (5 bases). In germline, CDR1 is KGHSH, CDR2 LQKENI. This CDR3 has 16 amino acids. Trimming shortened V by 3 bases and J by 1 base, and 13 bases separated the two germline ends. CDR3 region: CASSPETAGSNQPQHF. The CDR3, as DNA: TGTGCCAGCTCACCTGAGACAGCGGGGAGCAATCAGCCCCAGCATTTT.

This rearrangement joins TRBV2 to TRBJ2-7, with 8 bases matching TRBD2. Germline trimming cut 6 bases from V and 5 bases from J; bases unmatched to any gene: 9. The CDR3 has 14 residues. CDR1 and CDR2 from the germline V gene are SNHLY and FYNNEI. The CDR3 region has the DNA TGTGCCAGCAGACCCCGCGGTAGCGGGGACGAGCAGTACTTC. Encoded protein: CASRPRGSGDEQYF.

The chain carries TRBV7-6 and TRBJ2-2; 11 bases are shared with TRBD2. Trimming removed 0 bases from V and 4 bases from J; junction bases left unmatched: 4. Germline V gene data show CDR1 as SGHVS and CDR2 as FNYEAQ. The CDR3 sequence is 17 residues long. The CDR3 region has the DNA TGTGCCAGCAGCTTAGCGTTAGCGGGGGGGAGCACCGGGGAGCTGTTTTTT. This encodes CASSLALAGGSTGELFF.

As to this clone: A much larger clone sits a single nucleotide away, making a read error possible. The CDR3 nucleotides read TGTGCCAGCAGCGTAGAACGGGATAATTCACCCCTCCACTTT. Its translation is CASSVERDNSPLHF. The chain employs TRBV9 and TRBJ1-6; D not certain. V was trimmed by 0 bases and J by 5 bases, leaving 6 bases between them. Germline values: CDR1 SGDLS, CDR2 YYNGEE. This CDR3 has 14 residues.

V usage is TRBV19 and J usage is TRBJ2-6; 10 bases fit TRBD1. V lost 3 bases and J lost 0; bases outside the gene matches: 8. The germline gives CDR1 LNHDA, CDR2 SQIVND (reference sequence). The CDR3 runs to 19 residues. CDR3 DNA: TGTGCCAGTAGTATCGGGACAGGGGCCAGGAGCTCTGGGGCCAACGTCCTGACTTTC. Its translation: CASSIGTGARSSGANVLTF.

For the CDR3, the DNA is TGCGCCAGCAGCTTACATCCGGGACAGAGATTCTCCCTAAATTCACCCCTCCACTTT. As protein: CASSLHPGQRFSLNSPLHF. The V call is TRBV5-1, the J call TRBJ1-6; 7 bases match TRBD1. The CDR3 covers 19 residues. Unmatched junction bases numbered 18, after V lost 2 bases and J lost 7 bases. Germline CDR1 and CDR2: SGHRS and YFSETQ.

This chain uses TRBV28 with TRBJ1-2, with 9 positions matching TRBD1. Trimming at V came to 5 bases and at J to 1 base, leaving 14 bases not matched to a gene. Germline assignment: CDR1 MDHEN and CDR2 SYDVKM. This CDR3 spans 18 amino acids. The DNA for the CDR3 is TGTGCCAGCAGTCCTCCGGGACAGGGTGACTACGGTAACTATGGCTACACCTTC. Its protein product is CASSPPGQGDYGNYGYTF.

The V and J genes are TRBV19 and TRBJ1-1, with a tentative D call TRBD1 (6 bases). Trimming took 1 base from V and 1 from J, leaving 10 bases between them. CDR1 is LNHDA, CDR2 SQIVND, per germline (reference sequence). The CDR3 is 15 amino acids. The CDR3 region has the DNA TGTGCCAGTAGTATAGGAGGGACACCGAACACTGAAGCTTTCTTT. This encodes CASSIGGTPNTEAFF.

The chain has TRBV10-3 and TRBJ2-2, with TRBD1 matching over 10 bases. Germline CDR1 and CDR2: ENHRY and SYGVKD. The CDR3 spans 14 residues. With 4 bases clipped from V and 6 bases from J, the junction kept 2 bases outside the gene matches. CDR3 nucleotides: TGTGCCATCAGTGCAGGGACAGGGGCCGGGGAGCTGTTTTTT. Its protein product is CAISAGTGAGELFF.

CDR3 nucleotide sequence: TGTGCCAGCAGCTTACTTTTTAATGAAAAACTGTTTTTT. This sequence encodes CASSLLFNEKLFF. The rearrangement uses TRBV5-4 and TRBJ1-4; D is unresolved. The CDR3 extends over 13 amino acids. V lost 2 bases and J lost 4, with 6 bases in between. CDR1 is SGHNT and CDR2 is YYREEE in the germline V gene (reference sequence).

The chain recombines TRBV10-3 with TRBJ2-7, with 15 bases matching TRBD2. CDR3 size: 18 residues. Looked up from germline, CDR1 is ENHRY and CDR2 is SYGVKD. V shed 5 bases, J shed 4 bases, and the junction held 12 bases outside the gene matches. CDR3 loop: CAISSLGLAGGISYEQYF. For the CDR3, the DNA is TGTGCCATCAGTTCCTTAGGACTAGCGGGGGGGATCTCGTACGAGCAGTACTTC.

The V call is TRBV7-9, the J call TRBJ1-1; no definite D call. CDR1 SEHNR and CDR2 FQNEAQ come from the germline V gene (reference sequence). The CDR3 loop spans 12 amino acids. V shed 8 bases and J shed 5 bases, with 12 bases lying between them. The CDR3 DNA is TGTGCCAGCCGCCGGAGTTCGACTGAAGCTTTCTTT. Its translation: CASRRSSTEAFF.